This T cell receptor (beta chain) was obtained from a study of blood T cell repertoires in COVID-19. Study context: The cDNA or gDNA used as material had been derived from T cells, B-cell-depleted T cells, or PBMCs.

The assay was immunoSEQ multiplex PCR, and TCRdb's table has in-frame clones only and misses some. The table has 250,000 to 300,000 clones, roughly 88% seen once; the top ten hold 2% to 2.5%. Germline assignment: CDR1 SNHLY and CDR2 FYNNEI. The ends lost 2 bases at V and 6 bases at J; junction bases unmatched: 7. CDR3 length: 15 amino acids. Residents of approximately 25 US areas, aged about 18 to 95 years, made up the participants. The specimen was PBMCs or T cells enriched from blood (not recorded which). The V and J genes are TRBV2 and TRBJ1-2, with 9 bases aligning to TRBD1. This TCR was sampled from a woman between 35 and 50 years old with acute COVID-19. In nucleotides, the CDR3 is TGTGCCAGCAGTGAATTACAGGGGGCGATCAATGGCTACACCTTC. Its protein product is CASSELQGAINGYTF.